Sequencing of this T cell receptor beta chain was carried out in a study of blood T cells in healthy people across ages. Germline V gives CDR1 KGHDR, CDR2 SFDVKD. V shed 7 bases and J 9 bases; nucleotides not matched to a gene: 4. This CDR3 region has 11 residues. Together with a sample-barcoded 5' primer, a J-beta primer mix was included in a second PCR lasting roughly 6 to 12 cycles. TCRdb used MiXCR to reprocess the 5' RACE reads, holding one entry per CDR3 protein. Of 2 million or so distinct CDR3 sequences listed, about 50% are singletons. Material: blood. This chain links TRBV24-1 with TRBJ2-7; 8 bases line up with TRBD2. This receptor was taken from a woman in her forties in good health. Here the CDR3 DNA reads TGTGCCACCAGCCAGGCGGGGGGGCAGTACTTC. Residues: CATSQAGGQYF.